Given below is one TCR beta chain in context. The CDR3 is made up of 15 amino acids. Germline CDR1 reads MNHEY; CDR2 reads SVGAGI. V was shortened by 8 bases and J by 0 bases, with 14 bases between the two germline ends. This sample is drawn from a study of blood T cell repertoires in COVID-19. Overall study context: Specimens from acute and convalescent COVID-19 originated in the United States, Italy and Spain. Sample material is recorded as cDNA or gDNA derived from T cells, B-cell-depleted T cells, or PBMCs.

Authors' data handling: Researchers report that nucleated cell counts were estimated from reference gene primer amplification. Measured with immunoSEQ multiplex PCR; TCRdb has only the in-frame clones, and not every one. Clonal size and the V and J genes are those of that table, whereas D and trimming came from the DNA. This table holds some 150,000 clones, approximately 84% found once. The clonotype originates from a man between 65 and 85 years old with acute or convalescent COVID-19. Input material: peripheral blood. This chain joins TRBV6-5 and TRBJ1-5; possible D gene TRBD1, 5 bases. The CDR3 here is CASSRNRGSNQPQHF. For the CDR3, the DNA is TGTGCCAGCTCCCGTAATAGGGGTAGCAATCAGCCCCAGCATTTT.